Sequencing of this T cell receptor (beta chain) was carried out in a study of blood T cells in healthy people across ages. Findings and limits, study-wide: With age, beta diversity per million T cells declined roughly linearly, significantly by 40. TCR beta diversity correlated strongly with naive T cell percentage.

A second 7 to 11 cycle PCR used barcoded and J-beta primers. A 12-random-nucleotide template-switch adaptor tagged each cDNA molecule. TCRdb passed the 5' RACE reads through MiXCR, listing each CDR3 protein once. The data show under 950,000 distinct CDR3 sequences, 22% seen once. Worth noting for this clonotype: Its antigen is not known. The junction departs from germline at one end; a sequencing error may be responsible.

The germline V gene encodes CDR1 SQVTM and CDR2 ANQGSEA. This CDR3 contains 12 residues. The V and J genes are TRBV29-1 and TRBJ2-3; either TRBD1 or TRBD2 may fit D (5 bases each). The sequenced sample was blood. The TCR was taken from a man aged 70-80 years in good health. The CDR3 loop reads CSVESGPDAQYF. The CDR3 region has the DNA TGCAGCGTTGAATCGGGGCCAGATGCGCAGTATTTT.